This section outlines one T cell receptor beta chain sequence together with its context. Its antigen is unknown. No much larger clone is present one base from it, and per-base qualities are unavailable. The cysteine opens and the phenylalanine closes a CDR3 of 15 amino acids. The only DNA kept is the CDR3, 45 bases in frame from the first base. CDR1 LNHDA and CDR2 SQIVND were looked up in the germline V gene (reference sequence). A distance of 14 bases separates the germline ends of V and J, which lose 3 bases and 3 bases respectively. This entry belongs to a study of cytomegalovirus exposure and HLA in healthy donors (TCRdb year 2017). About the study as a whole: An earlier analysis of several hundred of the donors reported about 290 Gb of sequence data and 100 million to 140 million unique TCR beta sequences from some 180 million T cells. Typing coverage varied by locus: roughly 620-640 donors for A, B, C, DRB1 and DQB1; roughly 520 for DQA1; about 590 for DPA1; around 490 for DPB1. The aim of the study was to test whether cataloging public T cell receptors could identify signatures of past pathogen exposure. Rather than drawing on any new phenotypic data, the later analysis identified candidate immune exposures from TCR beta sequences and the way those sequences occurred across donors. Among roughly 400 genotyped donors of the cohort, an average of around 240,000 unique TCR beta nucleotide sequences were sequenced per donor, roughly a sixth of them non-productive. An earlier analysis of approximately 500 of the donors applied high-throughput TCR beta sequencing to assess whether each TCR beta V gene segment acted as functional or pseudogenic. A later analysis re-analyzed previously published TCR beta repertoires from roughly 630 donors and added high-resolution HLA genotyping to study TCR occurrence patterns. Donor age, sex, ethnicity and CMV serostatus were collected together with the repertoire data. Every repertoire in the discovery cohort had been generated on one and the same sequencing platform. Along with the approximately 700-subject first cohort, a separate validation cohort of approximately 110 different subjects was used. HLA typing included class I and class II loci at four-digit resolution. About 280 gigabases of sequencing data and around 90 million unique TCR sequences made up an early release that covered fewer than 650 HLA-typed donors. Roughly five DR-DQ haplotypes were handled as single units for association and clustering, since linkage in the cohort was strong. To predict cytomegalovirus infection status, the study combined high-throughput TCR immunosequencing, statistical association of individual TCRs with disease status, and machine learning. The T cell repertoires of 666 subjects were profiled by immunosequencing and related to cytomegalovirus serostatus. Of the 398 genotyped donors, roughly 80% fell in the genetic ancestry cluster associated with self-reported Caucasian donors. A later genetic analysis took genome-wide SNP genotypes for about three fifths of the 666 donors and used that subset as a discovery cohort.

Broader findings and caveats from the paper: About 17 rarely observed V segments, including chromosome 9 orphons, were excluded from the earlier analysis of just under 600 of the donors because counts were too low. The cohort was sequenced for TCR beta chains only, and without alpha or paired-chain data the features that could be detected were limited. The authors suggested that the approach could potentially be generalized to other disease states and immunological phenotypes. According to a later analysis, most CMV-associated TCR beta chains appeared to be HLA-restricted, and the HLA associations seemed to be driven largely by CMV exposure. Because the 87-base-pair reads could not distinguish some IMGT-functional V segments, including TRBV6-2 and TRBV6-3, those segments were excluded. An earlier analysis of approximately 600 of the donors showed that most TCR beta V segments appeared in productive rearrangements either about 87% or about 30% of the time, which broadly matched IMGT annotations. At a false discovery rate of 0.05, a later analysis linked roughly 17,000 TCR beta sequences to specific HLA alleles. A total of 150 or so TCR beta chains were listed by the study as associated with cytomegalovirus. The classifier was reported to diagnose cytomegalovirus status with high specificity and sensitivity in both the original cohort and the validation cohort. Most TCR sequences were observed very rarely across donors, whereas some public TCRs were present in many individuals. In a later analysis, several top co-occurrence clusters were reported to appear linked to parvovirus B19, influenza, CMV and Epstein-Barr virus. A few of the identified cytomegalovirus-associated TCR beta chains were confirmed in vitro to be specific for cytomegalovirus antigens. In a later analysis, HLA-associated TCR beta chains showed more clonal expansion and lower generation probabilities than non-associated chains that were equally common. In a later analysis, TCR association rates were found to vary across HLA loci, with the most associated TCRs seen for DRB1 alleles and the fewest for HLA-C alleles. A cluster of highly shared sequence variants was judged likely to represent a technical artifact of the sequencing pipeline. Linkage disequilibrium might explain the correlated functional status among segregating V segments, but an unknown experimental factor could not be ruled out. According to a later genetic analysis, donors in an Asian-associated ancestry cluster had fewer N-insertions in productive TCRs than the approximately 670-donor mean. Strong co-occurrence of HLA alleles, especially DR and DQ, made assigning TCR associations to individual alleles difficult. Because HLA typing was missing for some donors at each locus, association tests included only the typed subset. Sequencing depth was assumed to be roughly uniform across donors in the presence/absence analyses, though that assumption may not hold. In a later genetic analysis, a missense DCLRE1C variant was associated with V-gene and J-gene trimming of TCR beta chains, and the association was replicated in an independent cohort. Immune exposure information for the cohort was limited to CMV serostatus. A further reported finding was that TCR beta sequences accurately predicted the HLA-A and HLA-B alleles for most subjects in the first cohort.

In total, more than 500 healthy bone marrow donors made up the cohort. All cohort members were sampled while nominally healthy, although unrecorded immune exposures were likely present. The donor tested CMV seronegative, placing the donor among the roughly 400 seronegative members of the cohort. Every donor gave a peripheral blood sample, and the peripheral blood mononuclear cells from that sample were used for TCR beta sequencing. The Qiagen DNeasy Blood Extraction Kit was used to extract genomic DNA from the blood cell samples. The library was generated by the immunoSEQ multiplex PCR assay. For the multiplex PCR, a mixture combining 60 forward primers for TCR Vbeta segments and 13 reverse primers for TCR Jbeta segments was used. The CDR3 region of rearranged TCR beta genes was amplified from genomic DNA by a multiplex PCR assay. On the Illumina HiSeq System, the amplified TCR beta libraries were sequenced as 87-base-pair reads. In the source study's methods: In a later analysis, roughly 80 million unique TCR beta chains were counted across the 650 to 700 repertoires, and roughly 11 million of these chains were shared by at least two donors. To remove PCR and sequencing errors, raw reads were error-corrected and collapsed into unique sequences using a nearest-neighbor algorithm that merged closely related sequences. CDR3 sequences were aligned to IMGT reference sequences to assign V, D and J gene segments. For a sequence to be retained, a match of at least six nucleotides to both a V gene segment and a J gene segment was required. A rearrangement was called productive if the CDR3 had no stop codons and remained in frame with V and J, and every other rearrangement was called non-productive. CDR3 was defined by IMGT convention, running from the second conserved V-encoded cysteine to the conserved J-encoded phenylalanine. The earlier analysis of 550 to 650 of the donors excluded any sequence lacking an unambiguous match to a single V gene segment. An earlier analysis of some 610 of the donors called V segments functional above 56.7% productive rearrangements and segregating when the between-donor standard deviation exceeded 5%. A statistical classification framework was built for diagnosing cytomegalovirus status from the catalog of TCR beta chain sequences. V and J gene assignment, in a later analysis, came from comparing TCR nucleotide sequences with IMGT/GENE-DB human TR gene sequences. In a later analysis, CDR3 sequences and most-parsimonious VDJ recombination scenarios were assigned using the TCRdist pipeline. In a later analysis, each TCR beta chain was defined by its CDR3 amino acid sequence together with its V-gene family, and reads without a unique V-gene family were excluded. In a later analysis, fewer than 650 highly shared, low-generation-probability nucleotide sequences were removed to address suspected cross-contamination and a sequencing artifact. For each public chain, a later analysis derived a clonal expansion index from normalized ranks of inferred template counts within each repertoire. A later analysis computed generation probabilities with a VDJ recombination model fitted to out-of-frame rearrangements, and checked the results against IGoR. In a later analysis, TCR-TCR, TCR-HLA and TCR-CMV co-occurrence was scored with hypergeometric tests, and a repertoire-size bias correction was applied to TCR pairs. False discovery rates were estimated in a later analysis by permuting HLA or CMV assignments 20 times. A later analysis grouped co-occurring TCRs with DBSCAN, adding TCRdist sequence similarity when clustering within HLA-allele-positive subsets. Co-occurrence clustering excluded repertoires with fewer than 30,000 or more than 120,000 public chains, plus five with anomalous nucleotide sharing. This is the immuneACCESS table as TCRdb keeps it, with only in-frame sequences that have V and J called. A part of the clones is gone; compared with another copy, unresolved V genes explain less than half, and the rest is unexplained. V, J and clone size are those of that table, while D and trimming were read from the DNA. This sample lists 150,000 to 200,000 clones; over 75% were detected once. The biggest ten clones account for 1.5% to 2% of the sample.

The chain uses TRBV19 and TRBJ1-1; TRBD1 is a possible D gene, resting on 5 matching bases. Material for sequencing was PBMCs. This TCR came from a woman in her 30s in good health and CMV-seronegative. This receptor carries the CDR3 CASSIRPREDTEAFF. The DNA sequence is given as TGTGCCAGTAGTATCCGTCCCAGGGAGGACACTGAAGCTTTCTTT.